Below are 29 T cell receptor beta chains sequenced from a single sample in a study of T cells in Graves' hyperthyroidism and ophthalmopathy (dated by TCRdb to the late 2010s). Libraries came from multiplex PCR. Sequencing relied on an Illumina HiSeq 2000. The TCR beta CDR3 regions were amplified from the RNA transcripts. The first round of RT-PCR for the TCR CDR3 was performed with the HTBI primer set and the Qiagen OneStep RT-PCR kit. Through fastp at Q25 and MiXCR, TCRdb rebuilt clones from the public reads, retaining in-frame beta chains. CDR3 protein duplicates are merged, each entry listing the most common genes and DNA. The sample profile shows 300,000 to 350,000 distinct CDR3 sequences; 15% to 20% of them were found once. The biggest ten clones account for 15% of the sample. Sequencing used blood. These receptors were collected from a woman aged 40 to 55 with Graves' ophthalmopathy.

The chain couples TRBV27 to TRBJ1-2, with D perhaps TRBD1 (6 bases). V lost 7 bases to trimming and J lost 2 bases, with 14 bases between them. The germline gives CDR1 MNHEY, CDR2 SMNVEV (reference sequence). CDR3 size: 14 residues. Here the CDR3 reads CASKRAGDNYGYTF. As DNA, the CDR3 is TGTGCCAGCAAAAGGGCAGGGGACAACTATGGCTACACCTTC.

This clonotype was detected a few times. Given a much more abundant clone one base away, this may be a read error. This chain uses TRBV19 with TRBJ1-1; no definite D call. This CDR3 has 13 amino acids. Between the trimmed V and J ends, which lost 0 bases and 6 bases, there was a span of 8 bases. Per the germline V gene, CDR1 is LNHDA and CDR2 is SQIVND (reference sequence). The CDR3 here is CASSIETGSEAFF. The CDR3 DNA follows: TGTGCCAGTAGTATAGAAACGGGCTCTGAAGCTTTCTTT.

This clonotype came up many times. The chain has TRBV20-1 and TRBJ2-7; TRBD1 matches 9 bases. Germline loops: CDR1 DFQATT, CDR2 SNEGSKA (reference sequence). The junction had 8 bases not matched to a gene; V was cut back by 2 bases and J by 3 bases. The CDR3 loop spans 15 amino acids. CDR3 protein: CSARNSGTGNYEQYF. The CDR3 DNA reads TGCAGTGCTAGAAACTCCGGGACAGGGAACTACGAGCAGTACTTC.

This clonotype was recorded at least ten times. This rearrangement joins TRBV7-2 to TRBJ2-5; D is unresolved. With 3 bases removed from V and 4 bases from J, the gap between germline ends came to 12 bases. The length of the CDR3 is 14 residues. The V gene's germline CDR1 is SGHTA and CDR2 FQGNSA. CDR3 amino acids: CASSLVNKGETQYF. CDR3 bases: TGTGCCAGCAGCTTGGTGAACAAGGGAGAGACCCAGTACTTC.

This clonotype was observed many times. The chain has TRBV29-1 and TRBJ2-7; D not resolved. CDR1 and CDR2 (germline): SQVTM, ANQGSEA. V was pared by 5 bases and J by 3 bases, with 8 bases between. The CDR3 runs to 11 residues. The CDR3 protein is CSVLWGYEQYF. The CDR3 DNA reads as TGCAGCGTTCTTTGGGGCTACGAGCAGTACTTC.

This clonotype has ten or more counts. This may stem from a read error, because a much larger clone lies one nucleotide away. This rearrangement joins TRBV6-4 to TRBJ2-7, with 11 bases identical to TRBD2. Losses at the gene ends were 0 bases for V and 6 bases for J; bases not matched to a gene: 7. CDR1 MRHNA and CDR2 SNTAGT come from the germline V gene. CDR3 size: 16 residues. The CDR3 bases are TGTGCCAGCAGTGACTCAGCGGGGACTAGCGGTGTCGAGCAGTACTTC. This gives the protein CASSDSAGTSGVEQYF.

This clonotype was seen ten or more times. The chain links TRBV6-5 to TRBJ2-7; 9 bases agree with TRBD2. The CDR3 sequence is 17 residues long. The germline V gene has CDR1 MNHEY and CDR2 SVGAGI. Trimming removed 3 bases from V and 3 bases from J; junction bases left unmatched: 12. DNA of the CDR3: TGTGCCAGCAGTTATGCGAGGTCGCTAGCGGGACACTACGAGCAGTACTTC. Encoded protein: CASSYARSLAGHYEQYF.

This clonotype has a count of ten or more. The genes are TRBV20-1 and TRBJ2-7; TRBD1 agrees at 8 bases. The CDR3 is made up of 12 amino acids. V dropped 6 bases and J dropped 6; count of bases not matched to a gene: 7. The germline V gene encodes CDR1 DFQATT and CDR2 SNEGSKA (reference sequence). The CDR3, as DNA: TGCAGTGCCGGGGGACAGGTTCGCGAGCAGTACTTC. As protein: CSAGGQVREQYF.

The rearrangement joins TRBV6-1 to TRBJ1-6; 7 nucleotides agree with TRBD1. The J segment lost 10 bases and the V segment lost 6 bases, leaving 9 bases of the junction unmatched. Per the germline V gene, CDR1 is MNHNS and CDR2 is SASEGT. The CDR3 extends over 14 amino acids. Here the CDR3 reads CASSRQGKTSPLHF. The CDR3 nucleotides are TGTGCCAGCAGCAGACAGGGTAAAACATCACCCCTCCACTTT.

As regards this clonotype: A much larger clone lies one base from this, so it may be a read error. The chain couples TRBV3-1 to TRBJ1-2; D gene ambiguous. The CDR3 totals 14 residues. With 5 bases removed from V and 0 bases from J, the gap between germline ends came to 10 bases. CDR1 and CDR2 from the germline V gene are LGHDT and YNNKEL (reference sequence). This CDR3 reads CASSVGRANYGYTF. CDR3 coding DNA: TGTGCCAGCAGCGTAGGGCGAGCTAACTATGGCTACACCTTC.

The rearrangement joins TRBV11-2 to TRBJ2-5; possibly TRBD2 for D (6 bases). The germline CDR1 and CDR2 sequences are SGHAT and FQNNGV. V lost 5 bases, J lost 4 bases, and 17 bases lay in between. The CDR3 covers 15 residues. In DNA form, the CDR3 reads TGTGCCAGCAGCCAACGACTAGAAGGAGGAGAGACCCAGTACTTC. As protein: CASSQRLEGGETQYF. The full variable domain, its missing parts supplied by reference TRBV11-2 and TRBJ2-5, is EAGVAQSPRYKIIEKRQSVAFWCNPISGHATLYWYQQILGQGPKLLIQFQNNGVVDDSQLPKDRFSAERLKGVDSTLKIQPAKLEDSAVYLCASSQRLEGGETQYFGPGTRLLVL.

This clonotype was picked up many times. One base away lies a much larger clone, so this may be a sequencing read error. The missing conserved phenylalanine or tryptophan at the end of this CDR3 makes a read error likely. The J gene is TRBJ2-2, the V gene TRBV6-4; maybe TRBD2 (7 bases). Trimming pared 5 bases from V and 4 bases from J, leaving 20 bases between. The CDR3 covers 17 residues. Germline CDR1 reads MRHNA; CDR2 reads SNTAGT. DNA of the CDR3: TGTGCCAGCAGTACGACAAAAGGGGGGGAGGGCACCGGGGAGCTGTTTTCT. Protein: CASSTTKGGEGTGELFS.

This clonotype was counted ten times or more. The V call is TRBV27, the J call TRBJ1-2; D is possibly TRBD1 (5 bases). CDR1 MNHEY and CDR2 SMNVEV come from the germline V gene (reference sequence). V lost 4 bases, J lost 2 bases, and 17 bases lay in between. This CDR3 contains 16 residues. The CDR3 DNA is TGTGCCAGCAGTTCGAACCCGGGACGCCGAAACTATGGCTACACCTTC. Protein: CASSSNPGRRNYGYTF.

This clonotype was observed many times. The rearrangement joins TRBV24-1 to TRBJ1-1, with 11 bases fitting TRBD1. The V and J ends lost 8 bases and 5 bases, in that order; junction bases with no gene match: 3. There are 13 residues in the CDR3. Per the germline V gene, CDR1 is KGHDR and CDR2 is SFDVKD. CDR3 region: CATKGTGGTEAFF. DNA for the CDR3: TGTGCCACCAAGGGGACAGGGGGAACTGAAGCTTTCTTT.

This clonotype was counted ten times or more. The CDR3 loop is CASSSSGGTNYGYTF. As DNA, the CDR3 is TGTGCCAGCAGTTCGTCAGGGGGGACCAACTATGGCTACACCTTC. V is TRBV6-5 and J is TRBJ1-2, with 7 bases matching TRBD1. Looked up from germline, CDR1 is MNHEY and CDR2 is SVGAGI. The length of the CDR3 is 15 residues. V trimming: 4 bases; J trimming: 2 bases; junction bases outside the gene matches: 7.

By share, this clonotype ranks as medium-sized. This chain joins TRBV6-2 or TRBV6-3 and TRBJ2-6; D unclear. The CDR3 runs to 14 residues. The V end was cut by 5 bases, the J end by 3 bases, with 8 bases between. Germline V gives CDR1 MNHEY, CDR2 SVGEGT. The CDR3 DNA reads TGTGCCAGCAGTCCAGATGGTGGGGCCAACGTCCTGACTTTC. It codes for CASSPDGGANVLTF.

This clonotype was detected ten times or more. The CDR3 sequence is CASRSGSSYEQYF. Written as DNA, the CDR3 is TGTGCCAGTCGTAGCGGGAGCTCTTACGAGCAGTACTTC. The chain links TRBV28 to TRBJ2-7; 9 bases map to TRBD2. Trimming took 9 bases from V and 4 from J; bases not matched to a gene: 7. CDR1 and CDR2 from the germline V gene are MDHEN and SYDVKM. The CDR3 runs to 13 residues.

This clonotype was counted many times. The genes are TRBV12-3 or TRBV12-4 and TRBJ1-5, with TRBD1 matching over 9 bases. CDR3 size: 17 residues. J gave up 0 bases and V 5 bases, and 8 bases lay outside the gene matches. The CDR3 coding sequence is TGTGCCAGCAGTCCGGGACAGGGCACCTATAGCAATCAGCCCCAGCATTTT. It codes for CASSPGQGTYSNQPQHF.

The V gene is TRBV27, the J gene TRBJ1-1; possible D gene TRBD1, 5 bases. Germline V gene data show CDR1 as MNHEY and CDR2 as SMNVEV (reference sequence). V lost 7 bases and J 3 bases, leaving 15 bases between the germline ends. This CDR3 spans 14 amino acids. CDR3 protein: CASTPLVGDTEAFF. CDR3 bases: TGTGCCAGCACCCCCCTGGTAGGGGACACTGAAGCTTTCTTT.

At least ten counts were recorded for this clonotype. The chain links TRBV7-8 to TRBJ2-7; TRBD2 matches 10 bases. V trimming: 4 bases; J trimming: 3 bases; junction bases outside the gene matches: 6. Germline V CDR1 and CDR2: SGHVS, FQNEAQ. The CDR3 length is 15 residues. The CDR3 loop is CASSSLAGQLYEQYF. CDR3 DNA sequence: TGTGCCAGCAGCTCACTAGCGGGACAGCTCTACGAGCAGTACTTC. Full variable domain (remainder filled in from reference TRBV7-8 and TRBJ2-7): GAGVSQSPRYKVAKRGQDVALRCDPISGHVSLFWYQQALGQGPEFLTYFQNEAQLDKSGLPSDRFFAERPEGSVSTLKIQRTQQEDSAVYLCASSSLAGQLYEQYFGPGTRLTVT.

This clonotype appeared many times. This rearrangement joins TRBV6-2 or TRBV6-3 to TRBJ2-2, with D perhaps matching TRBD2 (6 bases). The CDR3 is 16 residues long. With 6 bases removed from V and 7 bases from J, the gap between germline ends came to 21 bases. The germline gives CDR1 MNHEY, CDR2 SVGEGT. The CDR3 coding sequence is TGTGCCAGCAGGGACGAGTACAAGGGGAGGAACGGGGAGCTGTTTTTT. Protein: CASRDEYKGRNGELFF.

This clonotype was seen many times. This chain joins TRBV10-2 and TRBJ1-2; 7 bases are a match to TRBD1. Germline CDR1 reads WSHSY; CDR2 reads SAAADI. The CDR3 is made up of 13 amino acids. The J segment lost 6 bases and the V segment lost 8 bases, leaving 9 bases of the junction unmatched. The DNA for the CDR3 is TGCGCCAGCGGCAGACAGGGCCCCGATGGCTACACCTTC. The encoded protein is CASGRQGPDGYTF.

This clonotype was observed a few times. The rearrangement uses TRBV15 and TRBJ2-5; 7 bases are shared with TRBD2. Trimming at V came to 5 bases and at J to 2 bases, leaving 11 bases not matched to a gene. CDR1 is LNHNV and CDR2 is YYDKDF in the germline V gene (reference sequence). CDR3 length: 16 residues. The CDR3 sequence: CATSFPTGGRQETQYF. CDR3 nucleotide sequence: TGTGCCACCAGCTTTCCAACTGGCGGGAGACAAGAGACCCAGTACTTC.

This clonotype has at least ten counts. The V call is TRBV6-2 or TRBV6-3, the J call TRBJ2-1, with a tentative D call TRBD1 (6 bases). Trimming cost V 2 bases and J 5 bases, with 7 bases left between them. This CDR3 is 13 amino acids long. Per the germline V gene, CDR1 is MNHEY and CDR2 is SVGEGT. The CDR3 region has the DNA TGTGCCAGCAGTTACCGGGACAACAATGAGCAGTTCTTC. It translates to CASSYRDNNEQFF.

This clonotype was detected many times. This rearrangement joins TRBV30 to TRBJ1-1, with TRBD1 identical over 7 bases. Germline CDR1 is GTSNPN and CDR2 is SVGIG (reference sequence). This CDR3 comprises 13 residues. The trim removed 1 base at V and 5 bases at J, leaving 4 bases unmatched. DNA for the CDR3: TGTGCCTGGAGTGCGACAGGGAGTACTGAAGCTTTCTTT. Translated, it gives CAWSATGSTEAFF.

The sample holds many counts of this clonotype. The V gene is TRBV6-2 or TRBV6-3, the J gene TRBJ1-5; D is undetermined. CDR1 is MNHEY, CDR2 SVGEGT, per germline. The CDR3 length is 15 residues. Trimming cost V 4 bases and J 2 bases, with 12 bases left between them. The CDR3 spells CASSSGGLGNQPQHF. The CDR3 DNA is TGTGCCAGCAGTTCTGGAGGTCTTGGCAATCAGCCCCAGCATTTT.

The table lists this clonotype with many counts. The chain combines TRBV28 with TRBJ1-2; 8 bases map to TRBD1. Germline loops: CDR1 MDHEN, CDR2 SYDVKM. The CDR3 totals 13 residues. After removal of 7 bases from V and 5 bases from J, the junction contained 6 bases not matched to a gene. CDR3 sequence: CASKFRGPYGYTF. DNA of the CDR3: TGTGCCAGCAAATTCAGGGGGCCATATGGCTACACCTTC.

This clonotype has a count of ten or more. The CDR3 region has the DNA TGCGCCAGCAGCTTGATGGGCTCCAATCAGCCCCAGCATTTT. This translates into CASSLMGSNQPQHF. The chain uses TRBV5-1 and TRBJ1-5; D unclear. V was cut by 1 base and J by 3 bases, with 8 bases left in between. CDR3 size: 14 residues. Germline CDR1 is SGHRS and CDR2 is YFSETQ.

Ten or more counts support this clonotype. The genes are TRBV20-1 and TRBJ1-5; D is possibly TRBD1 (6 bases). The CDR3 totals 17 residues. Between the trimmed V and J ends, which lost 1 base and 5 bases, there was a span of 21 bases. CDR1 DFQATT and CDR2 SNEGSKA come from the germline V gene (reference sequence). CDR3 protein: CSARGRTVFGLDQPQHF. CDR3 sequence (DNA): TGCAGTGCTAGAGGTAGGACAGTGTTCGGGCTGGATCAGCCCCAGCATTTT.